These 23 T cell receptor beta chains share one sample of origin, sequenced in a study of Graves' ophthalmopathy and Graves' hyperthyroidism. TCR beta CDR3 amplification used RNA transcripts. The first round was an RT-PCR with HTBI primers, and the second round was a multiplex PCR. TCRdb ran MiXCR on the multiplex PCR reads and lists one entry per CDR3 protein. The sample lists some 380,000 distinct CDR3 sequences; 15% to 19% were seen once. Sequenced sample: peripheral blood. The receptors were gathered from a woman between 18 and 30 years old with stable Graves' hyperthyroidism.

This chain uses TRBV27 with TRBJ1-2; the D is unclear. Trimming left V 2 bases short and J 4 bases short, with 14 bases between. This CDR3 comprises 15 residues. Germline V gene data show CDR1 as MNHEY and CDR2 as SMNVEV (reference sequence). The CDR3 loop reads CASSLDPRYLYGYTF. The CDR3 nucleotides are TGTGCCAGCAGTTTAGATCCCCGGTACCTCTATGGCTACACCTTC.

Worth noting for this clonotype: This CDR3 is missing its conserved last phenylalanine or tryptophan, likely due to a read error. The V and J genes are TRBV29-1 and TRBJ1-1; 9 nucleotides match TRBD1. This CDR3 is built from 14 residues. Germline V gene sequence: CDR1 SQVTM, CDR2 ANQGSEA. The J segment lost 3 bases and the V segment lost 4 bases, leaving 6 bases of the junction unmatched. The CDR3 DNA is TGCAGCGTTGCCAAGACAGGGGGTCACACTGAAGCTTTCGTG. It codes for CSVAKTGGHTEAFV.

This clonotype was found many times. V gene TRBV6-5 combines with J gene TRBJ1-5; weak D call: TRBD1 (6 bases). The CDR3 spans 14 residues. Germline assignment: CDR1 MNHEY and CDR2 SVGAGI. The ends were cut back, 2 bases at V and 6 bases at J, with 11 bases in the middle. CDR3 nucleotide sequence: TGTGCCAGCAGTTACGGGGGCGCAGGTCAGCCCCAGCATTTT. It yields the protein CASSYGGAGQPQHF.

This clonotype has ten or more counts. This chain uses TRBV7-2 with TRBJ2-5; TRBD1 agrees at 7 bases. This CDR3 is built from 15 residues. Germline values: CDR1 SGHTA, CDR2 FQGNSA. The J segment lost 4 bases and the V segment lost 0 bases, leaving 5 bases of the junction unmatched. CDR3 DNA: TGTGCCAGCAGCTTAGCTAGGGGGCGCGGAGAGACCCAGTACTTC. Encoded protein: CASSLARGRGETQYF.

About this clonotype itself: One junction end does not reproduce the germline sequence, and a read error may be involved. The chain combines TRBV12-3 or TRBV12-4 with TRBJ1-2; no reliable D call. The CDR3 is 14 amino acids. Here the CDR3 reads CVSSFASRVDGYTF. Here the CDR3 DNA reads TGTGTCAGCAGTTTTGCCTCGAGAGTGGACGGCTACACCTTC.

This clonotype was picked up many times. This chain links TRBV27 with TRBJ1-2, with TRBD1 matching over 9 bases. The CDR3 loop spans 13 amino acids. J gave up 6 bases and V 6 bases, and 5 bases lay outside the gene matches. The V gene's germline CDR1 is MNHEY and CDR2 SMNVEV (reference sequence). CDR3 protein: CASRTGQGDGYTF. In DNA form, the CDR3 reads TGTGCCAGCAGGACGGGACAGGGTGATGGCTACACCTTC.

This clonotype was detected many times. This chain joins TRBV29-1 and TRBJ1-2; 7 bases agree with TRBD1. This CDR3 is 11 amino acids long. CDR1 and CDR2 (germline): SQVTM, ANQGSEA. The V segment lost 4 bases and the J segment 8 bases; nucleotides outside the gene matches: 4. CDR3 bases: TGCAGCGTTGGGGACAGCGGAGGCTACACCTTC. Translating it yields CSVGDSGGYTF.

This clonotype was seen more than once but under ten times. CDR3: CASSFVGRQETQYF. As DNA, the CDR3 is TGTGCCAGCAGCTTCGTTGGGAGACAAGAGACCCAGTACTTC. The V and J genes are TRBV7-9 and TRBJ2-5; the D gene is possibly TRBD2 (5 bases). The CDR3 has 14 amino acids. Trimming removed 3 bases from V and 2 bases from J, with 10 bases in between. The V gene's germline CDR1 is SEHNR and CDR2 FQNEAQ (reference sequence). The variable domain in full, with the rest retrieved from reference TRBV7-9 and TRBJ2-5, is DTGVSQNPRHKITKRGQNVTFRCDPISEHNRLYWYRQTLGQGPEFLTYFQNEAQLEKSRLLSDRFSAERPKGSFSTLEIQRTEQGDSAMYLCASSFVGRQETQYFGPGTRLLVL.

This clonotype was recorded many times. The CDR3, as DNA: TGTGCCAGCAGTTATGTGGGAGAGGGTCAGCCCCAGCATTTT. Protein: CASSYVGEGQPQHF. The chain employs TRBV6-6 and TRBJ1-5; D is unclear. CDR1 and CDR2 (germline): MNHNY, SVGAGI (reference sequence). V was pared by 3 bases and J by 6 bases, with 12 bases between. The CDR3 covers 14 residues.

This clonotype was detected many times. V gene TRBV29-1 combines with J gene TRBJ2-5; D remains ambiguous. The length of the CDR3 is 10 residues. Germline-derived CDR1 and CDR2 are SQVTM and ANQGSEA. V lost 8 bases to trimming and J lost 2 bases, with 6 bases between them. The CDR3 reads CSTLQETQYF. The CDR3 nucleotides read TGCAGCACGCTTCAAGAGACCCAGTACTTC.

The CDR3, as DNA: TGTGCCACCCAAACAGGGCTACGTAACTATGGCTACACCTTC. Residues: CATQTGLRNYGYTF. The gene calls are TRBV24-1 and TRBJ1-2; TRBD1 might be the D (6 bases). V lost 9 bases and J 1 base, leaving 14 bases between the germline ends. In germline, CDR1 is KGHDR, CDR2 SFDVKD. This CDR3 comprises 14 residues.

This clonotype was counted ten times or more. This rearrangement joins TRBV20-1 to TRBJ1-1; D uncertain. V was cut by 7 bases and J by 4 bases, with 16 bases left in between. This CDR3 has 13 residues. Germline V gene lookup returns CDR1 DFQATT and CDR2 SNEGSKA (reference sequence). CDR3 protein: CSGSSDGGTEAFF. CDR3 DNA: TGCAGTGGCTCATCGGACGGAGGCACTGAAGCTTTCTTT.

The chain uses TRBV12-3 or TRBV12-4 and TRBJ2-2, with 11 bases identical to TRBD2. CDR3 size: 16 residues. Unmatched junction bases numbered 5, after V lost 8 bases and J lost 0 bases. This chain's CDR3 is CASGLAGGSNTGELFF. Written as DNA, the CDR3 is TGTGCCAGCGGGCTAGCGGGGGGATCGAACACCGGGGAGCTGTTTTTT.

In its sample, this clonotype was seen many times. This rearrangement joins TRBV12-3 or TRBV12-4 to TRBJ1-6; 7 positions agree with TRBD1. Trimming at V came to 6 bases and at J to 9 bases, leaving 8 bases not matched to a gene. The length of the CDR3 is 14 residues. CDR3 DNA sequence: TGTGCCAGCAGCCCAGGGACAGACCGTTCACCCCTCCACTTT. Protein product: CASSPGTDRSPLHF.

This clonotype came up many times. The chain employs TRBV10-3 and TRBJ2-5; 7 bases match TRBD2. Germline V lookup: CDR1 ENHRY, CDR2 SYGVKD. The CDR3 covers 14 residues. Unmatched junction bases numbered 10, after V lost 7 bases and J lost 5 bases. This CDR3 reads CAIKGTGREETQYF. DNA for the CDR3: TGTGCCATCAAGGGAACGGGGAGGGAGGAGACCCAGTACTTC.

This clonotype has a count of ten or more. The chain recombines TRBV12-3 or TRBV12-4 with TRBJ1-3; D not resolved. The CDR3 loop spans 12 amino acids. The V and J ends lost 7 bases and 2 bases respectively, with 6 bases between them. In DNA, the CDR3 is TGTGCCAGCATTTCTACTGGAAACACCATATATTTT. Translated, it gives CASISTGNTIYF.

The table lists this clonotype with a few counts. V gene TRBV19 combines with J gene TRBJ1-5, with 7 bases lining up with TRBD1. CDR1 and CDR2 from the germline V gene are LNHDA and SQIVND (reference sequence). The junction had 6 bases not matched to a gene; V was cut back by 4 bases and J by 3 bases. There are 15 residues in the CDR3. For the CDR3, the DNA is TGTGCCAGTAGTAAGGGGGCAGCCTTCAATCAGCCCCAGCATTTT. Amino acids: CASSKGAAFNQPQHF.

V is TRBV12-3 or TRBV12-4 and J is TRBJ2-7; the match to TRBD1 covers 7 bases. Trimming at V came to 7 bases and at J to 3 bases, leaving 9 bases not matched to a gene. There are 14 residues in the CDR3. CDR3: CASNWDSDDYEQYV. CDR3 in DNA: TGTGCCAGCAATTGGGACAGCGATGACTACGAGCAGTACGTC.

This clonotype was seen many times. J is TRBJ1-1 and V is TRBV7-2; D perhaps matches TRBD1 (6 bases). V was trimmed by 5 bases and J by 2 bases, leaving 18 bases between them. From germline, CDR1 is SGHTA and CDR2 FQGNSA. The CDR3 spans 16 residues. CDR3 bases: TGTGCCAGCAGCGTCTCGCCTCTAGGGACAAACACTGAAGCTTTCTTT. It yields the protein CASSVSPLGTNTEAFF.

This chain uses TRBV20-1 with TRBJ1-5, with D possibly TRBD1 on 5 matching bases. This CDR3 has 15 amino acids. The germline CDR1 and CDR2 sequences are DFQATT and SNEGSKA (reference sequence). V lost 4 bases and J 2 bases, leaving 15 bases between the germline ends. CDR3 loop: CSATWPGQGNQPQHF. DNA of the CDR3: TGCAGTGCTACCTGGCCAGGGCAAGGCAATCAGCCCCAGCATTTT.

This clonotype came up many times. The rearrangement joins TRBV15 to TRBJ1-1; 7 nucleotides agree with TRBD1. This CDR3 is built from 15 residues. In germline, CDR1 is LNHNV, CDR2 YYDKDF (reference sequence). The V and J ends lost 1 base and 1 base, in that order; junction bases with no gene match: 3. The CDR3 nucleotides are TGTGCCACCAGCAGAGCCGGGACAGCGAACACTGAAGCTTTCTTT. Amino acids: CATSRAGTANTEAFF.

This clonotype was seen many times. V and J are TRBV7-2 and TRBJ1-1; D possibly corresponds to TRBD1 (6 bases). V was trimmed by 2 bases and J by 11 bases, leaving 12 bases between them. Germline CDR1 reads SGHTA; CDR2 reads FQGNSA. There are 12 residues in the CDR3. This CDR3 is CASSLTGDTAFF. Written as DNA, the CDR3 is TGTGCCAGCAGCTTAACGGGGGACACGGCTTTCTTT.

This clonotype showed up just a few times. This chain joins TRBV12-3 or TRBV12-4 and TRBJ2-5; D is uncertain. The CDR3 has 13 amino acids. The V end lost 2 bases, the J end lost 2 bases, and 6 bases lay between the germline ends. The CDR3 bases are TGTGCCAGCAGTTTAAAACCTCAAGAGACCCAGTACTTC. Its translation is CASSLKPQETQYF.